This TCR beta chain comes out of a study of cytomegalovirus exposure and HLA in healthy donors. Study-level points and caveats: It was 150 to 200 TCR beta chains that were listed as cytomegalovirus-associated.

For this clone: The target antigen is unknown.

Germline CDR1 and CDR2: SGDLS and YYNGEE. CDR3 size: 14 residues. J lost 5 bases, V lost 4 bases, and 6 bases had no gene match. PCR used 60 Vbeta primers and 13 Jbeta primers. Data came from immunoSEQ multiplex PCR; TCRdb stores just in-frame clones and leaves some out. The repertoire includes about 150,000 clones, about 85% of them detected once, and 1% to 1.5% sits in the top ten. The sequence derives from a man aged 45-65 years in good health and CMV-seropositive. Sequencing was done on a sample of PBMCs. The chain employs TRBV9 and TRBJ1-5; 7 bases match TRBD1. The chain's CDR3 is CASSYGTDDQPQHF. CDR3 nucleotide sequence: TGTGCCAGCAGCTACGGGACAGATGATCAGCCCCAGCATTTT.